A selection of T cell receptor beta chains follows, all from one sample in a study of T cell responses to AZD1222 COVID-19 vaccine. Using immunoSEQ multiplex PCR, the repertoire was profiled, and TCRdb retains in-frame clones only, with some absent. The sample has 120,000 or so clones, 70% to 85% seen once. This specimen was peripheral blood, taken 28 days after the second AZD1222 dose. The receptors were sampled from an adult who received the AZD1222 COVID-19 vaccine. Each CDR3 is given with its conserved first and last residue. D genes are given only for firm matches. The size field is filled for only some rows; it gives once, few, many or a size class.

size	D	V	J	DNA	CDR3
.	TRBD1	TRBV11-2	TRBJ1-4	TGTGCCAGCAGTTCAACCCAGGGGGTCCATGAAAAACTGTTTTTT	CASSSTQGVHEKLFF
.	.	TRBV7-2	TRBJ2-1	TGTGCCAGCAGATCAAGAGTGAATGGGAATGAGCAGTTCTTC	CASRSRVNGNEQFF
.	.	TRBV9	TRBJ1-1	TGTGCCAGCAGCCCCCTGGACCTAAACACTGAAGCTTTCTTT	CASSPLDLNTEAFF
.	.	TRBV30	TRBJ1-4	TGTGCCTGGAGTGTCCTCACGTTAACTAATGAAAAACTGTTTTTT	CAWSVLTLTNEKLFF
.	.	TRBV6-6	TRBJ1-6	TGTGCCAGCAGTTACGAGGGGTCCCATAATTCACCCCTCCACTTT	CASSYEGSHNSPLHF
.	.	TRBV7-2	TRBJ1-2	TGTGCCAGCAGCTCGGTCATTAACTATGGCTACACCTTC	CASSSVINYGYTF
.	TRBD1	TRBV7-9	TRBJ1-5	TGTGCCAGCAGTTTCGACAGGGTCGGCAATCAGCCCCAGCATTTT	CASSFDRVGNQPQHF
once	TRBD1	TRBV19	TRBJ1-2	TGTGCCAGTAGTATTGGACAGGGTGCGAGCGGCTACACCTTC	CASSIGQGASGYTF
.	.	TRBV6-5	TRBJ1-5	TGTGCCAGCAGCCAGACATCACTTAATCAGCCCCAGCATTTT	CASSQTSLNQPQHF
.	TRBD1	TRBV6-2/TRBV6-3	TRBJ1-3	TGTGCCAGCAGTTACCGGGACAGGGTTGGAAACACCATATATTTT	CASSYRDRVGNTIYF
once	.	TRBV20-1	TRBJ2-3	TGCAGTGCTACCAGCACAGATACGCAGTATTTT	CSATSTDTQYF
.	.	TRBV28	TRBJ1-2	TGTGCCAGCAGTTACTATCCCGGACAGAACTATGGCTACACCTTC	CASSYYPGQNYGYTF
.	.	TRBV5-1	TRBJ2-3	TGCGCCAGCAGCTCGTCCCCCACAGATACGCAGTATTTT	CASSSSPTDTQYF
.	.	TRBV25-1	TRBJ2-3	TGTGCCAGCAATCGGGGCACAGATACGCAGTATTTT	CASNRGTDTQYF
.	.	TRBV2	TRBJ1-2	TGTGCCAGCAGTGAGGCGGCGGGATATGGCTACACCTTC	CASSEAAGYGYTF
.	.	TRBV7-9	TRBJ1-6	TGTGCCAGCAGCTTTCCGAATTCACCCCTCCACTTT	CASSFPNSPLHF
.	TRBD1	TRBV11-2	TRBJ2-7	TGTGCCAGCAGCACACCGGGACAGGTCTACGAGCAGTACTTC	CASSTPGQVYEQYF
.	.	TRBV28	TRBJ1-2	TGTGCCAGCCTCGACACACGGGGGGCGCTCTATGGCTACACCTTC	CASLDTRGALYGYTF
.	TRBD2	TRBV28	TRBJ2-5	TGTGCCAGCAGCCAGACCGGTGGCGGGGGTGGGGCCCAGTACTTC	CASSQTGGGGGAQYF
.	.	TRBV7-5	TRBJ1-5	TGTGCCAGAAGCTTGGACAGGGGATGCGAGCCCCAGCATTTT	CARSLDRGCEPQHF
once	.	TRBV7-3	TRBJ2-5	TGTGCCAGCAGCCGAGGGCCCCAAGAGACCCAGTACTTC	CASSRGPQETQYF
.	TRBD1	TRBV5-5	TRBJ1-1	TGTGCCAGCAGCTTTTACAGGGGGCAGGGGAACACTGAAGCTTTCTTT	CASSFYRGQGNTEAFF
.	.	TRBV5-6	TRBJ1-2	TGTGCCAGCAGCTTGGTTCGGCCGTCCGATGGCTACACCTTC	CASSLVRPSDGYTF
few	.	TRBV13	TRBJ1-4	TGTGCCAGCAGCCTCTCCGGGGGGGCGTTGGAAAAACTGTTTTTT	CASSLSGGALEKLFF
.	.	TRBV18	TRBJ1-3	TGTGCCACCCCAGAGGCACAGGGAGTCGCAAACACCATATATTTT	CATPEAQGVANTIYF
few	.	TRBV20-1	TRBJ1-5	TGCAGTGCTAGTCGCCAGGTGGATCAGCCCCAGCATTTT	CSASRQVDQPQHF
few	.	TRBV10-2	TRBJ2-7	TGCGCCAGCAGTGAGGGGCTTTGGAACGAGCAGTACTTC	CASSEGLWNEQYF
.	.	TRBV3-1/TRBV3-2	TRBJ1-1	TGTGCCAGCAGCCCGCGGGGGGGGCGCCGGACTGAAGCTTTCTTT	CASSPRGGRRTEAFF
.	.	TRBV7-6	TRBJ2-3	TGTGCCAGCAGCCAGTGGGGGGGCTATGGCACAGATACGCAGTATTTT	CASSQWGGYGTDTQYF
.	.	TRBV7-9	TRBJ1-1	TGTGCCAGCAGCCCCACCACGCCGGGAGACACTGAAGCTTTCTTT	CASSPTTPGDTEAFF
.	.	TRBV15	TRBJ2-3	TGTGCCACCAGCGGCTGGGAAATAGATACGCAGTATTTT	CATSGWEIDTQYF